These T cell receptor beta chains were read from a single sample in a study of blood T cells in healthy people across ages. TCRdb reprocessed the 5' RACE reads with MiXCR, giving one entry per CDR3 protein. The data show some 880,000 distinct CDR3 sequences, with about 34% seen just once and around 13% held by the top ten. The specimen was blood. These receptors were taken from a man in his late teens or twenties in good health. Each CDR3 is given with its conserved first and last residue. The D gene is left open where the match is weak. Not all rows give a size; the values are once, few, many and, for expanded clones, a class.

size	V	J	D	DNA	CDR3
.	TRBV12-3/TRBV12-4	TRBJ2-1	TRBD2	TGTGCCACCATACTGGCGGGGGGATACAATGAGCAGTTCTTC	CATILAGGYNEQFF
few	TRBV27	TRBJ2-1	.	TGTGCCAGCAGTTTGTCCAGGAGGTACAATGAGCAGTTCTTC	CASSLSRRYNEQFF
few	TRBV12-3/TRBV12-4	TRBJ1-1	.	TGTGCCAGCAGTACGGTTGGCACTGAAGCTTTCTTT	CASSTVGTEAFF
many	TRBV29-1	TRBJ2-6	.	TGCAGCGTTGACGGTCGGGACGCCAGCTCTGGGGCCAACGTCCTGACTTTC	CSVDGRDASSGANVLTF
few	TRBV7-2	TRBJ2-1	TRBD1	TGTGCCAGCAGCCTCCCGGACAGGTTCTACAATGAGCAGTTCTTC	CASSLPDRFYNEQFF
.	TRBV9	TRBJ2-7	TRBD1	TGTGCCAGCAGCGTAGTAGGGACAGGGGGCGACGAGCAGTACTTC	CASSVVGTGGDEQYF
.	TRBV3-1	TRBJ1-2	TRBD1	TGTGCCAGCAGCCAAGATGGACAGGGTCGCACCTATGGCTACACCTTC	CASSQDGQGRTYGYTF
.	TRBV11-2	TRBJ2-7	.	TGTGCCAGCAGCTTAGTGTTGGGTTCGGTAGGGTCCTACGAGCAGTACTTC	CASSLVLGSVGSYEQYF
.	TRBV4-2	TRBJ1-4	.	TGTGCCAGCAGCCAAGATTCGTCCGGACAGACAACTAATGAAAAACTGTTTTTT	CASSQDSSGQTTNEKLFF
few	TRBV12-3/TRBV12-4	TRBJ2-1	TRBD2	TGTGCCAGCAGTGGACGGGGGGGCGCTGGGAACAATGAGCAGTTCTTC	CASSGRGGAGNNEQFF
few	TRBV9	TRBJ2-3	.	TGTGCCAGCAGCCACCCTATCTTAGGCACAGATACGCAGTATTTT	CASSHPILGTDTQYF
once	TRBV5-1	TRBJ1-1	.	TGCGCCAGCAGCGTGGGTTTGGACACTGAAGCTTTCTTT	CASSVGLDTEAFF
.	TRBV20-1	TRBJ2-1	TRBD2	TGCAGTGCTCCCCTCGTGAGCGGGGGGACCAATGAGCAGTTCTTC	CSAPLVSGGTNEQFF
once	TRBV18	TRBJ2-7	.	TGTGCCTGCTCACCACCAATACATGAAAGCTCCTACGAGCAGTACTTC	CACSPPIHESSYEQYF
.	TRBV4-3	TRBJ2-3	.	TGCGCCAGCAGCCAAGATCGGTTAGGGAGAGGCACGCAGTATTTT	CASSQDRLGRGTQYF
.	TRBV4-3	TRBJ2-3	.	TGCGCCAGCAGCCAAGATGGGGCTGACACAGATACGCAGTATTTT	CASSQDGADTDTQYF
.	TRBV28	TRBJ2-4	TRBD2	TGTGCCAGCACCCCCCAGCGGGGGGTTTACAATGAGCAGTACTTC	CASTPQRGVYNEQYF
few	TRBV27	TRBJ2-1	TRBD2	TGTGCCAGCAGCCTTTTCCTAGCGGGGGGGTACAATGAGCAGTTCTTC	CASSLFLAGGYNEQFF
.	TRBV6-2/TRBV6-3	TRBJ2-6	.	TGTGCCACCCGGGACGCTTCCTCTGGGGCCAACGTCCTGACTTTC	CATRDASSGANVLTF
.	TRBV20-1	TRBJ2-7	.	TGCAGTGCTAGAGTTGGTTACAATGAGCAGTACTTC	CSARVGYNEQYF
.	TRBV6-5	TRBJ2-1	.	TGTGCCAGCAGTTACTCTCTGGGTGGAGGACATGAGCAGTTCTTC	CASSYSLGGGHEQFF
.	TRBV7-2	TRBJ2-3	TRBD2	TGTGCCAGCAGCTTAGCGAGAACTAGCGGGGGGGGAGATACGCAGTATTTT	CASSLARTSGGGDTQYF
few	TRBV7-2	TRBJ2-1	TRBD1	TGTGCCAGCAGCTCGACAGGGGGGGCCTACAATGAGCAGTTCTTC	CASSSTGGAYNEQFF
.	TRBV25-1	TRBJ1-1	.	TGTACCAGCAGTCCGAGGCTGGTGGGCACTGAAGCTTTCTTT	CTSSPRLVGTEAFF
.	TRBV12-3/TRBV12-4	TRBJ2-2	.	TGTGCCAGCAGTAATGTCCCACCTCCCGGGGAGCTGTTTTTT	CASSNVPPPGELFF
.	TRBV9	TRBJ2-5	.	TGTGCCAGCAGCGTCAGCCAGGGAGGCGAGACCCAGAACTTC	CASSVSQGGETQNF